These 17 T cell receptor beta chains share one sample of origin, sequenced in a study of T-cell reconstitution after alpha-beta-depleted transplantation in children. The library targeted TCRbeta and was prepared with unique molecular identifiers. TCRdb reanalysed the PCR reads using MiXCR and keeps one entry per CDR3 protein. This table has around 580,000 distinct CDR3 sequences, around 23% appearing once. Specimen: PBMCs, mostly from graft donor cells, collected 360 days after TCRalphabeta/CD19-depleted stem cell transplant. These receptors came from a boy under three years old who had a stem cell transplant for acute myeloid leukemia, so the T cells may come from the graft donor.

The chain carries TRBV7-7 and TRBJ2-3, with D perhaps matching TRBD2 (5 bases). Germline V gives CDR1 SSHAT, CDR2 FNYEAQ (reference sequence). V dropped 5 bases and J dropped 0 bases, with 15 bases sitting between them. The CDR3 length is 16 residues. CDR3 amino acids: CASSTGLSSSTDTQYF. The DNA for the CDR3 is TGTGCCAGCAGCACCGGACTCAGTTCTAGCACAGATACGCAGTATTTT.

CDR3 sequence (DNA): TGTGCCAGCAGTTATAGGGGCAGGGTTGGACGGGGCTACACCTTC. It codes for CASSYRGRVGRGYTF. The chain employs TRBV12-3 or TRBV12-4 and TRBJ1-2, with D maybe TRBD1 (5 bases). The V end was cut by 4 bases, the J end by 8 bases, with 20 bases between. The CDR3 has 15 amino acids.

The chain links TRBV7-6 to TRBJ2-1; D not certain. V gave up 1 base and J gave up 12 bases, with 19 bases separating them. CDR3 size: 15 residues. Per the germline V gene, CDR1 is SGHVS and CDR2 is FNYEAQ. The DNA for the CDR3 is TGTGCCAGCAGCTTAGAGTTTGGCAGTCCCCTTGGGCAGTTCTTC. It encodes CASSLEFGSPLGQFF.

V and J are TRBV7-3 and TRBJ2-1; D is possibly TRBD1 or TRBD2 (5 bases each). Germline CDR1 SGHTA, CDR2 FQGTGA. The CDR3 totals 16 residues. V lost 0 bases, J lost 5 bases, and 14 bases lay in between. The chain's CDR3 is CASSLTGRGRDNEQFF. The DNA for the CDR3 is TGTGCCAGCAGCTTAACGGGTCGGGGCAGGGACAATGAGCAGTTCTTC.

This sequence joins TRBV4-1 and TRBJ1-2; 7 nucleotides align to TRBD1. The V gene end was trimmed by 1 base and the J gene end by 0 bases; junction bases not matched to a gene: 17. This CDR3 is built from 20 residues. Germline V gene lookup returns CDR1 MGHRA and CDR2 YSYEKL. In DNA, the CDR3 is TGCGCCAGCAGCCAAGCCCCCCAGGGAATAATACAGGGGCCTAACTATGGCTACACCTTC. Translated: CASSQAPQGIIQGPNYGYTF.

Many counts were recorded for this clonotype. This chain links TRBV29-1 with TRBJ2-7, with 9 bases matching TRBD1. The length of the CDR3 is 12 residues. Germline V gene sequence: CDR1 SQVTM, CDR2 ANQGSEA. V dropped 4 bases and J dropped 5; count of bases not matched to a gene: 3. In DNA, the CDR3 is TGCAGCGTTGTAGGGACAGGGAACGAGCAGTACTTC. Its translation: CSVVGTGNEQYF.

This clonotype was recorded a few times. The genes are TRBV7-2 and TRBJ2-1; 10 bases match TRBD2. Germline V gene lookup returns CDR1 SGHTA and CDR2 FQGNSA. V was clipped by 1 base and J by 0 bases; unmatched bases: 3. The CDR3 sequence is 17 residues long. The CDR3 region has the DNA TGTGCCAGCAGCTTAGTACCTAGCGGGAGCTCCTACAATGAGCAGTTCTTC. Encoded protein: CASSLVPSGSSYNEQFF.

This clonotype appeared many times. The CDR3: CASSPGTSNSPLHF. As DNA, the CDR3 is TGTGCCAGCAGTCCCGGGACATCTAATTCACCCCTCCACTTT. The gene calls are TRBV6-1 and TRBJ1-6, with D possibly TRBD1 on 6 matching bases. This CDR3 is 14 amino acids long. V was clipped by 5 bases and J by 6 bases, with 11 bases between them. Germline loops: CDR1 MNHNS, CDR2 SASEGT.

The chain is built from TRBV6-2 or TRBV6-3 and TRBJ2-7; 7 positions agree with TRBD1. The CDR3 contains 14 residues. The V and J ends lost 6 bases and 2 bases, in that order; junction bases with no gene match: 7. Germline V gene data show CDR1 as MNHEY and CDR2 as SVGEGT. The CDR3 region is CASRPGQTAYEQYF. The CDR3 region has the DNA TGTGCCAGCAGACCGGGACAGACTGCCTACGAGCAGTACTTC.

This clonotype showed up just a few times. This sequence joins TRBV19 and TRBJ1-2; D gene ambiguous. Germline V gene lookup returns CDR1 LNHDA and CDR2 SQIVND (reference sequence). This CDR3 has 12 amino acids. V dropped 5 bases and J dropped 6 bases, with 10 bases sitting between them. In nucleotides, the CDR3 is TGTGCCAGTAGTGCCGCCAAGGATGGCTACACCTTC. Translated: CASSAAKDGYTF. Looking up the rest from reference TRBV19 and TRBJ1-2 gives the full variable domain: DGGITQSPKYLFRKEGQNVTLSCEQNLNHDAMYWYRQDPGQGLRLIYYSQIVNDFQKGDIAEGYSVSREKKESFPLTVTSAQKNPTAFYLCASSAAKDGYTFGSGTRLTVV.

This clonotype was seen many times. This chain connects TRBV20-1 to TRBJ2-3, with TRBD2 identical over 10 bases. Per the germline V gene, CDR1 is DFQATT and CDR2 is SNEGSKA (reference sequence). Germline trimming cut 4 bases from V and 2 bases from J; bases unmatched to any gene: 18. This CDR3 region has 19 residues. The CDR3 here is CSATSSGGLLGTYTDTQYF. The CDR3 DNA reads as TGCAGTGCTACATCTAGCGGGGGCTTACTCGGAACTTACACAGATACGCAGTATTTT.

At least ten counts were recorded for this clonotype. The genes are TRBV7-2 and TRBJ2-1, with 11 positions matching TRBD1. Unmatched junction bases numbered 7, after V lost 6 bases and J lost 9 bases. CDR3 length: 14 residues. Germline loops: CDR1 SGHTA, CDR2 FQGNSA. The CDR3 coding sequence is TGTGCCAGCAGTTCGGACAGGGGGCCGGGTGAGCAGTTCTTC. Encoded protein: CASSSDRGPGEQFF.

This clonotype occurred many times. This chain joins TRBV20-1 and TRBJ2-3, with 13 bases matching TRBD2. The CDR3 length is 17 residues. Losses at the gene ends were 0 bases for V and 5 bases for J; bases not matched to a gene: 8. Germline CDR1 DFQATT, CDR2 SNEGSKA (reference sequence). DNA for the CDR3: TGCAGTGCTAGAGATCGGACTAGCGGGGGTCGAGTAGATACGCAGTATTTT. Translating gives CSARDRTSGGRVDTQYF.

This clonotype occurred many times. This sequence joins TRBV28 and TRBJ1-2; D not resolved. Germline V gene sequence: CDR1 MDHEN, CDR2 SYDVKM. Trimming removed 5 bases from V and 0 bases from J, with 19 bases in between. This CDR3 region has 17 residues. Here the CDR3 reads CASSPHRHSDSNYGYTF. As DNA, the CDR3 is TGTGCCAGCAGTCCACATCGGCACAGTGATTCTAACTATGGCTACACCTTC.

In its sample, this clonotype was seen many times. V gene TRBV6-2 or TRBV6-3 combines with J gene TRBJ2-7; 12 bases agree with TRBD2. Losses at the gene ends were 7 bases for V and 3 bases for J; bases not matched to a gene: 4. Germline values: CDR1 MNHEY, CDR2 SVGEGT. The length of the CDR3 is 14 residues. The CDR3 protein is CASNRLAGDYEQYF. CDR3 DNA sequence: TGTGCCAGCAACAGACTAGCGGGGGACTACGAGCAGTACTTC.

The J gene is TRBJ2-3, the V gene TRBV12-3 or TRBV12-4; D is possibly TRBD2 (6 bases). The CDR3 sequence is 17 residues long. V was cut by 2 bases and J by 3 bases, with 18 bases left in between. CDR3 in amino acids: CASSLSPGGFRTDTQYF. Here the CDR3 DNA reads TGTGCCAGCAGTTTAAGCCCTGGGGGGTTCAGGACAGATACGCAGTATTTT.

In its sample, this clonotype was seen many times. This chain connects TRBV24-1 to TRBJ2-1; 8 nucleotides line up with TRBD2. Germline CDR1 reads KGHDR; CDR2 reads SFDVKD. The J segment lost 9 bases and the V segment lost 3 bases, leaving 9 bases of the junction unmatched. The CDR3 has 15 amino acids. CDR3 loop: CATSDPGGPRGEQFF. DNA of the CDR3: TGTGCCACCAGTGATCCGGGGGGGCCGCGGGGTGAGCAGTTCTTC.